This T cell receptor beta chain stems from a study of shared clonotypes between healthy human individuals. The overall study: Three plates each covered CD4 naive and memory; CD8 naive two, CD8 memory one.

V was cut by 3 bases and J by 1 base, with 7 bases left in between. The V gene's germline CDR1 is SGDLS and CDR2 YYNGEE. There are 14 residues in the CDR3. Sequenced by immunoSEQ multiplex PCR; TCRdb stores in-frame clones only, minus some. The profile shows some 2,400,000 clones, 90% to 96% of them singletons. Study-level results: Estimated richness was generally greater in naive than memory subsets. The four-donor shared clonotypes exceeded non-shared clonotypes in generation probability, with non-shared ones scoring lower.

Worth noting for this clone: The antigen is undetermined.

This TCR was recovered from a man in his late teens or twenties in good health. V and J are TRBV9 and TRBJ2-2; no definite D call. The sequenced material came from naive CD4+ T cells sorted from blood. As to subset: CD45RA+ positively selected. CDR3 sequence reads: CASSDHRNTGELFF. The CDR3 DNA sequence: TGTGCCAGCAGCGACCACAGGAACACCGGGGAGCTGTTTTTT.